This T cell receptor (beta chain) was obtained from a study of cytomegalovirus exposure and HLA in healthy donors. Study overall: Both the 95 to 150 validation repertoires and the roughly 640 first-cohort repertoires used the same platform, as reported by a later analysis. Study-wide findings and caveats: According to reports, the classifier identified cytomegalovirus status with high specificity and sensitivity. The investigators catalogued 164 TCR beta chains as cytomegalovirus-associated. It was confirmed in vitro that a few of the CMV-associated chains were specific for CMV antigens.

About this clone itself: Its target is not known.

J gave up 2 bases and V 5 bases, and 4 bases lay outside the gene matches. The CDR3 loop spans 15 amino acids. Germline V gene sequence: CDR1 ENHRY, CDR2 SYGVKD. TCRdb's copy holds only in-frame clones and misses some; the assay was immunoSEQ multiplex PCR. The sample carries some 90,000 clones, 87% recorded once. The sequence derives from a woman in her thirties in good health and CMV-seronegative. The sequenced sample was PBMCs. The chain recombines TRBV10-3 with TRBJ1-4, with 8 bases that match TRBD1. CDR3 in amino acids: CAISQRTGTNEKLFF. The CDR3 DNA reads as TGTGCCATCAGTCAGAGGACAGGGACTAATGAAAAACTGTTTTTT.